This TCR beta chain came from a study of OX40 agonist ivuxolimab in advanced cancers. The CDR3 totals 13 residues. Germline V gene lookup returns CDR1 MDHEN and CDR2 SYDVKM. The V end lost 2 bases, the J end lost 4 bases, and 9 bases lay between the germline ends. Assay: immunoSEQ multiplex PCR; the TCRdb copy retains only in-frame clones and omits some. The sample has tens of thousands of clones, around 77% seen once. This chain connects TRBV28 to TRBJ2-7; tentatively, D is TRBD1 (6 bases). The source is an adult with an advanced solid tumor such as melanoma, head and neck, liver or kidney cancer. This sample comprised CD4+ or CD8+ T cells sorted from blood, obtained in a trial of the OX40 agonist ivuxolimab. The CDR3 nucleotides read TGTGCCAGCAGTTTACTAACAGGGTACGAGCAGTACTTC. Its protein is CASSLLTGYEQYF.